This TCR beta chain is drawn from a study of identical twins. Germline V CDR1 and CDR2: SEHNR, FQNEAQ (reference sequence). V gave up 0 bases and J gave up 3 bases, with 8 bases separating them. The CDR3 is 14 residues long. This clonotype was detected only a few times. Its target is not known. Findings and caveats of the study: Memory repertoires lacked the insertion deficit that abundant cord blood beta clonotypes showed. Researchers caution that invariant MAIT and iNKT cells could partly confound zero-insertion analyses.

TCRdb itself ran the 5' RACE reads through MiXCR, one entry per CDR3 protein. The data contain 1.5 million to 2 million distinct CDR3 sequences, about 32% of them seen just once; the ten biggest clones take up around 0.3%. The chain employs TRBV7-9 and TRBJ1-2; D unclear. The receptor was derived from a newborn girl in good health. The material sequenced was cord blood. The CDR3 DNA is TGTGCCAGCAGCTTAGCGACGGCCCACTATGGCTACACCTTC. Its protein product is CASSLATAHYGYTF. Complete variable domain (other parts from reference TRBV7-9 and TRBJ1-2): DTGVSQNPRHKITKRGQNVTFRCDPISEHNRLYWYRQTLGQGPEFLTYFQNEAQLEKSRLLSDRFSAERPKGSFSTLEIQRTEQGDSAMYLCASSLATAHYGYTFGSGTRLTVV.